This T cell receptor (beta chain) was documented in a study of blood T cells in healthy people across ages. Germline V gives CDR1 LNHNV, CDR2 YYDKDF (reference sequence). The CDR3 covers 14 residues. Then a second PCR, running roughly 7 to 11 cycles, was carried out with a sample-barcoded 5' primer and a J-beta primer mix. TCRdb reprocessed the 5' RACE reads with MiXCR, giving one entry per CDR3 protein. The data contain approximately 800,000 distinct CDR3 sequences, 55% to 65% of them seen just once; the ten biggest clones take up around a quarter. Extraction yielded at least 6 micrograms of total RNA per sample.

Source material: blood. This sequence originates from a man aged 30-40 years in good health. This sequence joins TRBV15 and TRBJ2-5; 8 bases line up with TRBD2. The assigned J gene may be wrong: the sequence end matches TRBJ2-7 better. CDR3 sequence: CATSGAGAFYEQYF. The CDR3 DNA is TGTGCCACCAGCGGAGCGGGGGCCTTCTACGAGCAGTACTTC.